Presented here are 14 T cell receptor beta chains from one specimen sequenced in a study of blood T cell repertoires in COVID-19. The data were produced by immunoSEQ multiplex PCR, yet TCRdb's version contains in-frame clones alone and is incomplete. Among roughly 250,000 clones listed, about 85% were seen once. Source material: peripheral blood. All receptors derive from a man aged 60 to 69 who had recovered from COVID-19.

In its sample, this clone was seen once. V usage is TRBV9 and J usage is TRBJ2-1, with D possibly being TRBD2 (6 bases). The germline V and J ends were trimmed by 0 bases and 8 bases, with 18 bases remaining between them. Germline V gives CDR1 SGDLS, CDR2 YYNGEE. This CDR3 has 16 residues. The CDR3 nucleotides read TGTGCCAGCAGCGTAGGGGGAGCGGGTCCCCGGGATGAGCAGTTCTTC. Translating gives CASSVGGAGPRDEQFF.

V is TRBV12-5 and J is TRBJ2-6; 7 bases line up with TRBD1. V shed 2 bases and J 0 bases; nucleotides not matched to a gene: 13. This CDR3 region has 20 residues. Germline V gene lookup returns CDR1 LGHNT and CDR2 FRNRAP. DNA for the CDR3: TGTGCTAGTGGTTTGAGAGGGCTGGGACAGCCCGTCTCTGGGGCCAACGTCCTGACTTTC. This codes for CASGLRGLGQPVSGANVLTF.

The J gene is TRBJ1-1, the V gene TRBV3-1 (or the pseudogene TRBV3-2); no clear D gene. The germline V gene has CDR1 LGHDT and CDR2 YNNKEL (reference sequence). CDR3 length: 14 amino acids. Deletions cut 5 bases from V and 2 bases from J, with 12 bases between. The CDR3 DNA follows: TGTGCCAGCAGCGCCTCGGTTATTAACACTGAAGCTTTCTTT. This codes for CASSASVINTEAFF.

The chain carries TRBV6-2 or TRBV6-3 and TRBJ1-5; D is unresolved. The CDR3 is 14 residues long. Germline V lookup: CDR1 MNHEY, CDR2 SVGEGT. Trimming removed 0 bases from V and 6 bases from J, with 9 bases in between. As DNA, the CDR3 is TGTGCCAGCAGTTACTCCCGGGGAAGTCAGCCCCAGCATTTT. This translates into CASSYSRGSQPQHF.

The V and J genes are TRBV20-1 and TRBJ2-7; perhaps TRBD2 as D (7 bases). The CDR3 is 14 amino acids. V was shortened by 3 bases and J by 2 bases, with 14 bases between the two germline ends. Germline lookup yields CDR1 DFQATT and CDR2 SNEGSKA (reference sequence). CDR3 DNA sequence: TGCAGTGCTAGTCGGAGGGGGGGCACCTACGAGCAGTACTTC. Translation: CSASRRGGTYEQYF.

This sequence joins TRBV5-1 and TRBJ2-5, with D possibly TRBD1 on 6 matching bases. CDR1 and CDR2 (germline): SGHRS, YFSETQ. The V and J ends lost 2 bases and 4 bases respectively, with 12 bases between them. The CDR3 totals 14 residues. CDR3 sequence reads: CASSLSGVGETQYF. Written as DNA, the CDR3 is TGCGCCAGCAGCTTATCAGGGGTCGGAGAGACCCAGTACTTC.

This chain joins TRBV2 and TRBJ1-5; possible D gene TRBD1, 6 bases. The CDR3 sequence is 13 residues long. CDR1 and CDR2 from the germline V gene are SNHLY and FYNNEI. Trimming left V 6 bases short and J 4 bases short, with 10 bases between. The CDR3 protein is CASSDQGNQPQHF. DNA for the CDR3: TGTGCCAGCAGCGACCAGGGGAATCAGCCCCAGCATTTT.

The chain is built from TRBV3-1 (or the pseudogene TRBV3-2) and TRBJ2-2, with TRBD2 matching 8 bases. Looked up from germline, CDR1 is LGHDT and CDR2 is YNNKEL (reference sequence). Trimming at V came to 1 base and at J to 0 bases, leaving 4 bases not matched to a gene. The CDR3 has 17 amino acids. The CDR3 DNA follows: TGTGCCAGCAGCCAAGTTGCCGGGGGGGCGAACACCGGGGAGCTGTTTTTT. Amino acid sequence: CASSQVAGGANTGELFF.

The CDR3 sequence: CASSFAGAGETQYF. The DNA for the CDR3 is TGTGCCAGCAGCTTTGCGGGGGCCGGGGAGACCCAGTACTTC. The V and J genes are TRBV5-4 and TRBJ2-5; D perhaps matches TRBD2 (7 bases). Trimming took 2 bases from V and 5 from J, leaving 13 bases between them. This CDR3 region has 14 residues. From germline, CDR1 is SGHNT and CDR2 YYREEE (reference sequence).

This clone was detected only a few times. This chain uses TRBV4-1 with TRBJ2-7; D is possibly TRBD1 (6 bases). This CDR3 comprises 13 residues. V was cut by 4 bases and J by 4 bases, with 11 bases left in between. From germline, CDR1 is MGHRA and CDR2 YSYEKL. The CDR3, as DNA: TGCGCCAGCAGCCCCTGGACAGAGTACGAGCAGTACTTC. Amino acids: CASSPWTEYEQYF.

As regards this clone: The same CDR3 is also encoded by other DNA sequences in this sample. The rearrangement uses TRBV11-3 and TRBJ2-3; a weak D match, TRBD2 (5 bases). From germline, CDR1 is SGHNT and CDR2 YENEEA. The CDR3 consists of 13 residues. Trimming cost V 3 bases and J 1 base, with 5 bases left between them. CDR3 in DNA: TGTGCCAGCAGCTTCGGGGGCACAGATACGCAGTATTTT. This gives the protein CASSFGGTDTQYF.

Details on this clone: An end of the junction does not agree with germline; a read error may underlie this. This chain connects TRBV18 to TRBJ2-5, with TRBD1 matching over 10 bases. This CDR3 is 16 amino acids long. Germline V gene lookup returns CDR1 KGHSH and CDR2 LQKENI. CDR3: CASSPPTGGAMETQYF. CDR3 DNA: TGTGCCAGCTCCCCACCGACAGGGGGCGCGATGGAGACCCAGTACTTC.

The chain joins TRBV15 to TRBJ1-5, with D hard to call. This CDR3 is built from 15 residues. The V and J ends lost 0 bases and 5 bases respectively, with 11 bases between them. Looked up from germline, CDR1 is LNHNV and CDR2 is YYDKDF (reference sequence). The CDR3 sequence: CATSRDLQVHQPQHF. CDR3 DNA sequence: TGTGCCACCAGCAGAGATCTCCAGGTTCATCAGCCCCAGCATTTT.

This chain joins TRBV5-4 and TRBJ2-3; unclear D gene. The CDR3 is 15 amino acids. V lost 4 bases and J lost 2, with 14 bases in between. Germline V CDR1 and CDR2: SGHNT, YYREEE (reference sequence). CDR3 nucleotide sequence: TGTGCCAGCAGCCCAGTTTCCCGACACACAGATACGCAGTATTTT. This gives the protein CASSPVSRHTDTQYF.